Included here is one T cell receptor beta chain sequence, with context. This clone was detected once. This receptor's antigen is unknown. No base-level quality is on record; no much larger clone is a single base apart. These data come from a study of T cell changes during pregnancy in multiple sclerosis (dated by TCRdb to the late 2010s). Some background on the complete study: Changes in the T cell repertoire over the course of pregnancy were examined in this study in women with multiple sclerosis.

Preparation of the library involved the immunoSEQ multiplex PCR assay. Here the immuneACCESS table is served through TCRdb, limited to in-frame sequences with V and J called. Missing clones are a known gap in these copies; in checked studies unresolved V genes cover under half, and the rest lacks a known reason. The sample data list about 57,000 clones, and roughly nine tenths of these were observed just once. The ten largest account for 0.15% to 0.25% of the sample. Including cysteine and phenylalanine, the CDR3 has 14 amino acids. The DNA shown is the 42-base CDR3, in frame from base 1. The germline V gene sets CDR1 to MGHDK and CDR2 to SYGVNS. V is cut by 8 bases and J by 0 bases, and the space between the germline ends is 10 bases.

Here the sequenced sample was CD4+ T cells from peripheral blood mononuclear cells, taken in the second trimester of pregnancy. Rearrangement joined TRBV25-1 to TRBJ2-2; the D gene is unclear. This receptor was identified in a female donor with multiple sclerosis, enrolled in a pregnancy study. The CDR3: CASRQSTNTGELFF. The DNA is TGTGCCAGCCGCCAGTCAACGAACACCGGGGAGCTGTTTTTT.